The 13 T cell receptor beta chains in this list originate from one sample, sequenced in a study of long-term antiretroviral therapy in people with HIV. Survey-level resolution applied to immunoSEQ assay v3.0. Assay: immunoSEQ multiplex PCR; the TCRdb copy retains only in-frame clones and omits some. The profile shows 30,000 to 40,000 clones, roughly three quarters of them singletons. The sample was unsorted PBMCs, taken 3.1 years after starting antiretroviral therapy. These receptors all stem from a woman aged 45-65 years with HIV.

The chain employs TRBV7-9 and TRBJ1-3; unclear D gene. The CDR3 covers 14 residues. Trimming removed 1 base at V and 3 bases at J, with 7 bases between. Germline V gives CDR1 SEHNR, CDR2 FQNEAQ (reference sequence). This CDR3 reads CASSLGVGGNTIYF. The CDR3 DNA reads as TGTGCCAGCAGCTTAGGCGTCGGTGGAAACACCATATATTTT.

A single count supports this clone. The V call is TRBV30, the J call TRBJ1-1; the D gene is possibly TRBD1 (6 bases). Germline V CDR1 and CDR2: GTSNPN, SVGIG (reference sequence). Trimming left V 0 bases short and J 1 base short, with 9 bases between. The CDR3 spans 14 residues. The CDR3 coding sequence is TGTGCCTGGAGTGTATCGGGACAGAACACTGAAGCTTTCTTT. Translated, it gives CAWSVSGQNTEAFF.

This chain joins TRBV4-1 and TRBJ1-5; the D is unclear. Looked up from germline, CDR1 is MGHRA and CDR2 is YSYEKL. Trimming left V 0 bases short and J 3 bases short, with 3 bases between. This CDR3 region has 13 residues. As DNA, the CDR3 is TGCGCCAGCAGCCAAGACCTCAATCAGCCCCAGCATTTT. Translating it yields CASSQDLNQPQHF.

The chain combines TRBV9 with TRBJ1-2; D is unresolved. Trimming removed 0 bases from V and 8 bases from J, with 5 bases in between. The CDR3 runs 11 residues. Germline values: CDR1 SGDLS, CDR2 YYNGEE. The CDR3 spells CASSVDSGYTF. CDR3 coding DNA: TGTGCCAGCAGCGTAGACAGCGGCTACACCTTC.

V usage is TRBV2 and J usage is TRBJ1-1; 10 nucleotides agree with TRBD1. The CDR3 is 15 residues long. CDR1 and CDR2 from the germline V gene are SNHLY and FYNNEI. The junction had 7 bases not matched to a gene; V was cut back by 7 bases and J by 2 bases. Here the CDR3 DNA reads TGTGCCAGCACCAGACAGGGGGCTCCTAACACTGAAGCTTTCTTT. Translated: CASTRQGAPNTEAFF. Based on the CDR3 plus reference TRBV2 and TRBJ1-1, the full variable domain is EPEVTQTPSHQVTQMGQEVILRCVPISNHLYFYWYRQILGQKVEFLVSFYNNEISEKSEIFDDQFSVERPDGSNFTLKIRSTKLEDSAMYFCASTRQGAPNTEAFFGQGTRLTVV.

This clone was detected only a few times. V and J are TRBV2 and TRBJ2-2; D gene uncertain. There are 13 residues in the CDR3. The germline V gene has CDR1 SNHLY and CDR2 FYNNEI. Trimming took off 6 bases at V and 4 bases at J, with 9 bases between the two ends. The DNA for the CDR3 is TGTGCCAGCAGAAAGGACCTCACCGGGGAGCTGTTTTTT. It is translated as CASRKDLTGELFF.

The chain couples TRBV4-1 to TRBJ1-4; weak D call: TRBD1 (5 bases). Germline values: CDR1 MGHRA, CDR2 YSYEKL. This CDR3 contains 15 residues. The ends were cut back, 4 bases at V and 8 bases at J, with 17 bases in the middle. The CDR3 reads CASSPGGGYWEKLFF. The CDR3 DNA reads as TGCGCCAGCAGCCCCGGGGGGGGGTATTGGGAAAAACTGTTTTTT.

The chain uses TRBV5-4 and TRBJ2-7; 12 positions match TRBD2. This CDR3 has 19 residues. With 0 bases clipped from V and 4 bases from J, the junction kept 14 bases outside the gene matches. Per germline, CDR1 SGHNT and CDR2 YYREEE (reference sequence). The CDR3 region is CASSLASSGGVGVYYEQYF. For the CDR3, the DNA is TGTGCCAGCAGCTTGGCCTCTAGCGGGGGGGTAGGGGTGTATTACGAGCAGTACTTC. The variable domain in full, with the rest retrieved from reference TRBV5-4 and TRBJ2-7, is ETGVTQSPTHLIKTRGQQVTLRCSSQSGHNTVSWYQQALGQGPQFIFQYYREEENGRGNFPPRFSGLQFPNYSSELNVNALELDDSALYLCASSLASSGGVGVYYEQYFGPGTRLTVT.

The rearrangement uses TRBV7-9 and TRBJ1-1; no reliable D call. This CDR3 region has 14 residues. Germline V gene data show CDR1 as SEHNR and CDR2 as FQNEAQ (reference sequence). Trimming cost V 5 bases and J 1 base, with 11 bases left between them. The CDR3 sequence: CASSVVRSNTEAFF. The CDR3 nucleotides read TGTGCCAGCAGCGTCGTGCGGTCGAACACTGAAGCTTTCTTT.

This clone has only one observation. This sequence joins TRBV7-3 and TRBJ2-5; 7 nucleotides align to TRBD2. The ends lost 3 bases at V and 2 bases at J; junction bases unmatched: 3. CDR1 and CDR2 (germline): SGHTA, FQGTGA. The CDR3 sequence is 14 residues long. The DNA for the CDR3 is TGTGCCAGCAGCTTCAGCGGGGCGCAAGAGACCCAGTACTTC. Translating it yields CASSFSGAQETQYF.

V gene TRBV12-5 combines with J gene TRBJ1-1; maybe TRBD1 (6 bases). Germline V gene data show CDR1 as LGHNT and CDR2 as FRNRAP. The germline V and J ends were trimmed by 5 bases and 7 bases, with 14 bases remaining between them. The CDR3 runs to 13 residues. This chain's CDR3 is CASGPYLQGEAFF. DNA of the CDR3: TGTGCTAGTGGTCCCTACTTACAGGGTGAAGCTTTCTTT. Full variable domain (missing parts from reference TRBV12-5 and TRBJ1-1): DARVTQTPRHKVTEMGQEVTMRCQPILGHNTVFWYRQTMMQGLELLAYFRNRAPLDDSGMPKDRFSAEMPDATLATLKIQPSEPRDSAVYFCASGPYLQGEAFFGQGTRLTVV.

This clone was detected only once. J is TRBJ2-4 and V is TRBV4-2, with D hard to call. V was shortened by 0 bases and J by 1 base, with 13 bases between the two germline ends. The CDR3 totals 17 residues. Germline CDR1 LGHNA, CDR2 YNFKEQ. The CDR3 region is CASSQDAAWVAKNIQYF. The CDR3 nucleotides are TGTGCCAGCAGCCAAGATGCGGCGTGGGTGGCCAAAAACATTCAGTACTTC.

The V call is TRBV5-1, the J call TRBJ1-2; TRBD1 might be the D (6 bases). This CDR3 region has 14 residues. Trimming left V 3 bases short and J 8 bases short, with 17 bases between. Germline values: CDR1 SGHRS, CDR2 YFSETQ. This CDR3 is CASSWGGGSSGYTF. CDR3 DNA sequence: TGCGCCAGCAGCTGGGGAGGGGGGTCGAGCGGCTACACCTTC.